What follows is one T cell receptor beta chain and its context. This clonotype was counted at least ten times. Its target antigen remains unknown. No per-base quality is available; no much larger clone lies one base away. The germline V gene specifies MNHNS as CDR1 and SASEGT as CDR2. The CDR3 measures 14 amino acids from cysteine to phenylalanine. Just the 42-base CDR3 DNA is kept, in frame starting at base 1. The junction shows trimming of 2 bases on V and 5 bases on J, plus 12 bases between the germline ends. This sample was taken from a study of T cells in Graves' hyperthyroidism and ophthalmopathy (dated by TCRdb to the late 2010s). About the study as a whole: Peripheral blood samples were taken at initial diagnosis, before any treatment was given. TCR V-J signatures able to tell the groups apart were searched for in a discovery cohort of 90 to 100 patients, of whom 43 had Graves' ophthalmopathy and 57 had stable Graves' hyperthyroidism. Prospective prediction of ophthalmopathy was tested in an independent validation cohort of fewer than 20 hyperthyroidism patients and 15 to 17 patients who later progressed to ophthalmopathy. The 95 to 100 discovery patients were divided at random into training and test sets in a 7:3 ratio. In addition, the study compared T-cell repertoires in thyroid tissue and in blood from roughly 6 Graves' hyperthyroidism patients. Once sampling was done, hyperthyroidism patients were given methimazole at a starting dose of 30 mg daily, whereas ophthalmopathy patients were given high-dose intravenous methylprednisolone. The paper reports TCR Vbeta CDR3 sequencing of approximately 130 peripheral blood samples: 40 or so ophthalmopathy, roughly 74 hyperthyroidism and about 17 progressor patients.

A patient counted as having stable Graves' hyperthyroidism if no progression to ophthalmopathy occurred over 18 months of follow-up. Hyperthyroidism patients were newly diagnosed, had a disease duration of under 2 months, and were aged 18 to 65 years. Exclusion was applied to patients with uncontrolled infections, other autoimmune diseases, pregnancy or lactation. Diagnoses were established on the basis of clinical symptoms, serum thyroxine and TRAb, thyroid ultrasound, and orbital computed tomography. Ficoll-Paque density gradient centrifugation was used to isolate PBMCs from approximately 10 ml of fresh peripheral blood. Trizol reagent was used to extract total RNA, and RNA quality was then checked on an Agilent 2100 Bioanalyzer. Points the paper makes about the study in general: In cross-validation, a model built on a 13 V-J signature told ophthalmopathy apart from stable hyperthyroidism with under 90% sensitivity and approximately 84% specificity, and in testing the same model reached 80%/75%. Most expanded thyroid clonotypes (frequency above 0.001) were also detected in blood, a finding suggesting that blood repertoires may reflect thyroid immune responses. No statistical method was used to fix the sample size in advance, and group allocation was not hidden from the investigators. In validation, progression to ophthalmopathy was predicted by the model with approximately 67% sensitivity and roughly 72% specificity, a median of around 5.9 months before onset.

Amplification of TCR beta CDR3 regions was carried out from RNA transcripts. The TCR CDR3 was subjected to a first round of RT-PCR using the HTBI primer set and the Qiagen OneStep RT-PCR kit. Libraries were constructed in a second round of multiplex PCR, after which size selection and purification were performed. Libraries were sequenced paired-end with 100 bp reads on an Illumina HiSeq2000. In the authors' own workflow: SOAPnuke was used to process the raw data, throwing out any read that contained adapters or uncalled bases, had a mean Phred below 15, or lacked an exact constant-primer or identifier match. High-quality paired reads were merged with COPE v1.2.5, and unique nucleotide sequences were defined as clonotypes. Clonotypes were aligned to IMGT TRBV, TRBD and TRBJ reference segments using MiTCR v1.1. The analysis included only V-J combinations with a frequency above 0.0001, which together covered approximately 99% of the repertoires. A TCS score was defined as the ratio of F50 (clonal expansion) to E x V (chaos), with BLOSUM62-based TCRdist applied between CDR3 peptides within each V-J. Welch's t-statistics and random forest reduced approximately 520 V-J features to 13, which were used in a naive Bayes classifier (R e1071). TCRdb's own reprocessing of the public reads used fastp at Q25 and MiXCR and kept productive beta chains. Here each entry gathers all rows of one CDR3 protein and keeps the most common genes and DNA. These V and J calls rely on TCRdb rather than the paper's analysis. The sample table lists around 500,000 distinct CDR3 sequences, 14% of them with a count of one. Of the sample, roughly 14% falls within the top ten clones.

This TCR came from a woman aged 40-49 years with Graves' hyperthyroidism. Sequenced input: blood. The chain links TRBV6-1 with TRBJ2-5, with TRBD2 tentatively as D gene (6 bases match). The DNA reads as follows: TGTGCCAGCAGTGAATCGGGGGTCCGGGAGACCCAGTACTTC. Protein translation: CASSESGVRETQYF.